This T cell receptor (beta chain) was recorded in a study of regulatory T cells in long-lasting Graves disease. Study-level points and caveats: Whereas roughly 1,000 public clonotypes were shared by new patients, persistent patients shared more, at some 2,900.

Construction of the TCR beta libraries employed iRepertoire HTBI primers in conjunction with Arm-PCR of CDR3 regions. TCRdb used MiXCR to reprocess the multiplex PCR reads, holding one entry per CDR3 protein. The profile shows roughly 500,000 distinct CDR3 sequences, around a fifth of them singletons. As for time point: persistent/refractory GD, antithyroid drugs over 5 years with positive TRAb. Extracted PBMC RNA gave rise to the TCR library. Under American Thyroid Association guidelines, Graves' disease was diagnosed. In the case of this clonotype: Its antigen is currently unknown.

The sequence was obtained from a female donor with Graves disease. Sequences were derived from peripheral blood mononuclear cells (PBMCs), sampled when the disease was refractory, from a patient treated with antithyroid drugs.

CDR3 nucleotide sequence: TGTGCCAGCAGTTATGACGGGACTAGCGACTACAATGAGCAGTTCTTC. Amino acid sequence: CASSYDGTSDYNEQFF. This chain uses TRBV2 with TRBJ2-1; TRBD2 matches at 10 bases. Trimming took 5 bases from V and 3 from J; bases not matched to a gene: 7. CDR3 length: 16 amino acids. CDR1 SNHLY and CDR2 FYNNEI come from the germline V gene.